The source of this T cell receptor beta chain is a study of shared clonotypes between healthy human individuals (TCRdb year 2020). For context, the study as a whole: A few men and a couple of women, aged 18 to 49 years, made up the cohort. Per donor, three plates each were used for CD4 naive and CD4 memory, two for CD8 naive, and one for CD8 memory. The study deeply sequenced blood TCR repertoires of five healthy adults to estimate repertoire size and the extent of clonotype sharing between individuals. Different laboratories and diverse techniques were used to prepare libraries and sequence TCR repertoires, to increase sequencing depth and limit assay-specific biases. Per donor, leukapheresis produced somewhere between about 0.94 and 9.5 billion PBMCs. Overall study outcomes, separate from this receptor: The small number of donors limited the genetic and exposure-history diversity represented. Naive subsets generally had larger estimated clonotype richness than memory subsets did. Even with the large sequencing depth, rarefaction of the sorted-subset datasets indicated that sequencing was incomplete. Across several donors, around 5% of naive CD4, approximately 3.6% of naive CD8, about 2.3% of memory CD4, and approximately 0.4% of memory CD8 clonotypes were shared. Compared with non-shared clonotypes, clonotypes shared by all four sorted-subset donors had higher generation probabilities. Based on pairwise subsampling, the degree of clonotype sharing among donors was expected to be affected by sequencing depth. Sampling was limited to blood, and TCR repertoires in tissue likely differ from TCR repertoires in blood.

Using the deep immunoSEQ assay, multiplex PCR amplified TCR CDR3 regions from genomic DNA. Extracted genomic DNA from each cell subset was distributed evenly across all wells of several immunoSEQ 96-well plates, and each plate was treated as a replicate. For sorted subsets, each replicate PCR was loaded with roughly 0.2 ug genomic DNA, equivalent to 25,000 to 30,000 T cell genomes. The purified libraries were quantified using a Qubit 3.0 fluorometer, sized with a Bioanalyzer 2100, and then quantified again using the KAPA Library Quantification kit. Every immunoSEQ 96-well plate was sequenced on a dedicated single-read 150-cycle Illumina NextSeq 550 flow cell. The source study handled its data this way. The immunoSEQ output contained only junctional sequences without quality scores, so filtering could not match that applied to full-length reads. To assign V/J genes and CDR3, sequences were annotated using PyIR, a Python wrapper for IgBLAST v1.9, with IMGT germline references. Reads were filtered out if the reads had weak V/J assignments (E-value above 1e-6), no CDR3, stop codons, out-of-frame junctions, or ambiguous translated residues. V3J clonotypes were defined as sequences sharing the same inferred V gene, J gene, and CDR3 amino acid sequence. To compute the percentage overlap between repertoires, the number of shared unique clonotypes was divided by the size of the smaller repertoire. Three approaches were used to assess repertoire richness: RTK rarefaction, the Chao1 estimator, and Recon v2.1 estimates of unobserved clonotypes. For all TCRbeta clonotypes obtained by the gDNA method from several donors, generation probabilities were computed with OLGA. This is the immuneACCESS table as TCRdb keeps it, with only in-frame sequences that have V and J called. A part of the clones is gone; compared with another copy, unresolved V genes explain less than half, and the rest is unexplained. That table gives V, J and clone size, and the DNA gave D and trimming. The sample table lists roughly 810,000 clones, just over 95% of them with a count of one. Over 0.2% of the sample is taken by the ten largest.

CD8 naive samples were obtained by positive selection for CCR7 among CD45RO-negative cells, yielding a CD45RA+CCR7+ population from which TemRA cells were excluded. Donors were healthy HIV-negative adults with no recently reported acute infections or vaccinations. Only Caucasian adults living in Nashville, Tennessee, USA were represented among the donors. Blood was collected by leukapheresis, and PBMCs were isolated by Ficoll-Histopaque density gradient centrifugation and then cryopreserved in liquid nitrogen vapor phase. Analytical flow cytometry was used to check the purity and quantity of every magnetically sorted T cell population. From each sorted fraction, genomic DNA was isolated and quantified by UV absorbance on a Nanodrop 2000c. The junction carries 7 bases between V and J, which are trimmed by 1 base and 3 bases respectively. The germline V gene (reference sequence) supplies CDR1 LNHDA and CDR2 SQIVND. The CDR3 holds 13 amino acids from the cysteine to the phenylalanine. Here the CDR3 DNA is all that survives: 39 bases in frame from base 1.

In regard to this clone: Its recognized antigen is unknown. Qualities for individual bases were not recorded, and no much larger clone is one base off. The same CDR3 is also encoded by other DNA sequences in this sample.

The source is a man aged 25-40 years in good health. The sequence is built from TRBV19 and TRBJ2-7; no confident D gene assignment can be made. The specimen sequenced was naive CD8+ T cells sorted from blood. What the cell subset or site label conveys for this sample: CD45RA+CCR7+. CDR3 protein: CASSIGQNYEQYF. The DNA sequence reads TGTGCCAGTAGTATAGGCCAGAACTACGAGCAGTACTTC.